This T cell receptor beta chain was captured in a study of blood T cell repertoires in COVID-19. Turning to the study itself: Acute and convalescent COVID-19 samples came from the United States, Italy and Spain. T cells, B-cell-depleted T cells, or PBMCs supplied cDNA or gDNA.

Original processing methods: Amplification with reference gene primers provided the estimates of nucleated cell counts. Profiling relied on immunoSEQ multiplex PCR, and the TCRdb table lists in-frame clones only, not all of them. The D gene and trimming were derived from the DNA, and the V and J assignments and clone size from that table. The sample holds some 69,000 clones; 80% to 90% are singletons and the top ten take roughly 22%. The sequencing input was peripheral blood. The sequence was obtained from a woman aged 70-85 years with acute or convalescent COVID-19.

The CDR3: CASRLFFQGANEQFF. CDR3 DNA sequence: TGTGCCAGCCGGCTCTTCTTCCAGGGGGCAAATGAGCAGTTCTTC. J is TRBJ2-1 and V is TRBV28, with 8 positions matching TRBD1. CDR1 and CDR2 (germline): MDHEN, SYDVKM. This CDR3 contains 15 residues. Trimming at V came to 8 bases and at J to 7 bases, leaving 13 bases not matched to a gene.